A selection of T cell receptor beta chains follows, all from one sample in a study of regulatory T cells in long-lasting Graves disease. TCRdb fed the multiplex PCR reads into MiXCR, producing one record per CDR3 protein. The sample records 550,000 to 650,000 distinct CDR3 sequences, roughly a sixth being singletons. In addition, the sample was reused for a study of T cells in Graves' hyperthyroidism and ophthalmopathy.

This sample comprised peripheral blood mononuclear cells (PBMCs), obtained at new diagnosis, from a patient treated with antithyroid drugs. Every receptor here comes from a man aged 18-30 years with Graves disease. The CDR3 runs from the conserved cysteine through the conserved F or W. D genes are given only for firm matches. Only part of the rows carry a size: once, few, many, or a class if the clone is expanded.

v_call	j_call	clone_size	d_call	cdr3_aa	cdr3_nt
TRBV6-1	TRBJ2-7	NA	TRBD2	CASSPRDYSYEQYF	TGTGCCAGCAGTCCCCGGGACTATTCCTACGAGCAGTACTTC
TRBV24-1	TRBJ2-3	few	NA	CATSDPSGSVSTDTQYF	TGTGCCACCAGTGACCCGAGCGGCTCGGTCAGCACAGATACGCAGTATTTT
TRBV20-1	TRBJ2-1	many	TRBD2	CSLAGVAYNEQFF	TGCAGCCTAGCGGGAGTAGCCTACAATGAGCAGTTCTTC
TRBV12-3/TRBV12-4	TRBJ2-7	many	NA	CASTGGDRFHEQYF	TGTGCCAGCACGGGGGGCGACAGGTTCCACGAGCAGTACTTC
TRBV27	TRBJ1-4	NA	NA	CASSLAPSGEKLFF	TGTGCCAGCAGTTTAGCGCCGAGCGGCGAAAAACTGTTTTTT
TRBV5-4	TRBJ1-1	NA	NA	CASLRSDGNTEAFF	TGTGCCAGCCTCAGGTCGGACGGAAACACTGAAGCTTTCTTT
TRBV3-1	TRBJ2-1	many	TRBD2	CASSPSTGGGEQFF	TGTGCCAGCAGCCCCTCTACGGGGGGAGGTGAGCAGTTCTTC
TRBV5-1	TRBJ2-3	many	TRBD1	CASAGQGNTDTQYF	TGCGCCAGCGCGGGACAGGGCAACACAGATACGCAGTATTTT
TRBV5-1	TRBJ2-7	NA	NA	CASSPNHNYEQYF	TGCGCCAGCAGCCCTAACCACAACTACGAGCAGTACTTC
TRBV11-2	TRBJ2-5	many	NA	CASSSEIRETQYF	TGTGCCAGCAGCTCGGAAATCCGAGAGACCCAGTACTTC
TRBV2	TRBJ2-2	many	TRBD2	CASSESHPLAGNTGELFF	TGTGCCAGCAGTGAAAGCCACCCACTAGCGGGGAACACCGGGGAGCTGTTTTTT
TRBV7-6	TRBJ2-3	many	NA	CASSNRGQGLDTQYF	TGTGCCAGCAGCAATAGGGGGCAGGGACTAGATACGCAGTATTTT
TRBV12-3/TRBV12-4	TRBJ2-7	many	TRBD2	CASSGLAGGEQYF	TGTGCCAGCAGCGGACTAGCGGGAGGCGAGCAGTACTTC
TRBV28	TRBJ2-7	many	TRBD1	CASSDSGQGAREQYF	TGTGCCAGCAGTGACTCGGGACAGGGGGCTCGGGAGCAGTACTTC
TRBV12-3/TRBV12-4	TRBJ2-2	NA	TRBD2	CASTLGLAGTGELFF	TGTGCCAGCACCCTAGGACTAGCGGGAACCGGGGAGCTGTTTTTT
TRBV5-1	TRBJ2-7	few	NA	CASSPRTGQLPYEQYF	TGCGCCAGCAGCCCGAGAACAGGACAGTTACCCTACGAGCAGTACTTC
TRBV7-9	TRBJ2-1	few	TRBD1	CASRSLRDRGEQFF	TGTGCCAGCAGATCCCTCCGGGACAGGGGTGAGCAGTTCTTC
TRBV12-3/TRBV12-4	TRBJ1-5	few	NA	CASTYLEGSSNQPQHF	TGTGCCAGCACCTATTTGGAGGGGAGCAGCAATCAGCCCCAGCATTTT
TRBV18	TRBJ2-1	NA	TRBD1	CASSPEGGAKGEQFF	TGTGCCAGCTCACCGGAAGGGGGCGCGAAGGGTGAGCAGTTCTTC
TRBV19	TRBJ2-2	NA	NA	CASNKWQGTGELFF	TGTGCCAGTAACAAGTGGCAAGGCACCGGGGAGCTGTTTTTT
TRBV19	TRBJ2-5	few	NA	CASRSGYQETQYF	TGTGCCAGTAGGTCAGGGTACCAAGAGACCCAGTACTTC
TRBV7-2	TRBJ2-1	NA	TRBD2	CASSTYLATGGGNEQFF	TGTGCCAGCAGTACTTACTTAGCGACGGGAGGGGGCAATGAGCAGTTCTTC
TRBV6-1	TRBJ1-1	many	NA	CASRIGGNTEAFF	TGTGCCAGCAGAATTGGAGGCAACACTGAAGCTTTCTTT
TRBV12-3/TRBV12-4	TRBJ2-5	NA	TRBD2	CASGLPGLAGETQYF	TGTGCCAGCGGTCTTCCGGGACTAGCGGGAGAGACCCAGTACTTC
TRBV6-2/TRBV6-3	TRBJ1-6	many	TRBD1	CASSGQGFKGSPLHF	TGTGCCAGCAGTGGACAGGGATTTAAAGGTTCACCCCTCCACTTT
TRBV3-1	TRBJ1-3	NA	NA	CASSQEAGPGNTIYF	TGTGCCAGCAGCCAAGAAGCCGGTCCTGGAAACACCATATATTTT
TRBV20-1	TRBJ2-1	many	NA	CSARAPGGAGLDEQFF	TGCAGTGCTAGAGCCCCAGGTGGCGCGGGACTTGATGAGCAGTTCTTC
TRBV20-1	TRBJ2-7	once	NA	CSADSGLTPTYEQYF	TGCAGTGCTGACTCAGGACTAACCCCAACATACGAGCAGTACTTC
TRBV9	TRBJ2-2	few	NA	CASSSPREVPNTGELFF	TGTGCCAGCAGCTCACCCAGGGAAGTACCCAACACCGGGGAGCTGTTTTTT
TRBV6-1	TRBJ2-1	many	TRBD1	CASSQDRAGQFF	TGTGCCAGCAGCCAAGACAGGGCAGGGCAGTTCTTC
TRBV3-1	TRBJ1-4	NA	NA	CASSLRAGSTNEKLFF	TGTGCCAGCAGCCTCCGGGCAGGGTCAACTAATGAAAAACTGTTTTTT
TRBV19	TRBJ2-1	few	TRBD2	CASGGLPGGEQFF	TGTGCATCGGGGGGGCTCCCAGGAGGTGAGCAGTTCTTC
TRBV5-6	TRBJ1-6	few	TRBD1	CASSSLRSVNRGRRNSPLHF	TGTGCCAGCAGCTCATTACGATCCGTGAACAGGGGAAGAAGAAATTCACCCCTCCACTTT
TRBV19	TRBJ2-7	NA	TRBD1	CASRGQGPHYEQYF	TGTGCCAGTAGGGGACAGGGGCCCCACTACGAGCAGTACTTC
TRBV7-9	TRBJ2-7	many	NA	CASSAKQPWDEQYF	TGTGCCAGCAGCGCGAAACAGCCTTGGGACGAGCAGTACTTC
TRBV11-3	TRBJ2-1	NA	NA	CASSRTAGPPYNEQFF	TGTGCCAGCAGCCGCACGGCGGGACCGCCTTACAATGAGCAGTTCTTC
TRBV29-1	TRBJ1-4	NA	NA	CSVEARAVGEKLFF	TGCAGCGTTGAAGCCAGGGCGGTTGGTGAAAAACTGTTTTTT
TRBV15	TRBJ2-3	NA	NA	CATSSGTLTDTQYF	TGTGCCACCAGCAGCGGGACACTCACAGATACGCAGTATTTT
TRBV29-1	TRBJ2-1	many	NA	CSVPNRVSYNEQFF	TGCAGCGTCCCTAATCGCGTTTCCTACAATGAGCAGTTCTTC
TRBV7-8	TRBJ2-7	many	TRBD2	CASSLASPSGSLAYEQYF	TGTGCCAGCAGCTTAGCGTCCCCTAGCGGGAGCCTAGCCTACGAGCAGTACTTC
TRBV30	TRBJ1-1	NA	NA	CAWRPPVGTEAFF	TGTGCCTGGCGCCCCCCCGTGGGGACTGAAGCTTTCTTT
TRBV27	TRBJ1-4	NA	NA	CASRSYNEKLFF	TGTGCCAGCAGGAGCTATAATGAAAAACTGTTTTTT
TRBV10-1	TRBJ2-2	NA	TRBD1	CASSESTGETGELFF	TGCGCCAGCAGTGAATCGACAGGGGAAACCGGGGAGCTGTTTTTT
TRBV11-3	TRBJ2-7	many	TRBD1	CASSLGQGEGNYEQYF	TGTGCCAGCAGCTTAGGACAGGGTGAGGGGAACTACGAGCAGTACTTC